The 15 T cell receptor beta chains below were found in one sample sequenced in a study of persistence of HIV-infected CD4 T cells. These receptors have no known antigen. The libraries were made with immunoSEQ version 4 in survey mode. TCRdb's table, derived via immunoSEQ multiplex PCR, lists solely in-frame clones and lacks some. The sample contains tens of thousands of clones, approximately 70% of which appear only once. Overlapping HIV-1 Gag 15-mer peptides at around 0.91 ug per peptide per mL were used. Responding CD4+ T cells were sorted by upregulation of both CD40 ligand and CD69. The sequenced sample was CD4+ T cells sorted from PBMCs after 18-hour stimulation, obtained from a patient who received antiretroviral therapy. All receptors derive from an adult man with HIV who was CMV-seropositive.

The chain combines TRBV5-1 with TRBJ1-5, with D unresolved. Trimming took 0 bases from V and 8 from J, leaving 12 bases between them. The CDR3 is 14 amino acids. CDR1 is SGHRS and CDR2 is YFSETQ in the germline V gene. In nucleotides, the CDR3 is TGCGCCAGCAGCTTGGGGCCCGGAATCAAGCCCCAGCATTTT. Translating gives CASSLGPGIKPQHF.

CDR3 sequence reads: CASSLGQGKGGYTF. CDR3 coding DNA: TGTGCCAGCAGCTTAGGGCAGGGCAAAGGTGGCTACACCTTC. The chain has TRBV7-9 and TRBJ1-2; a possible D gene is TRBD1 (5 bases). Germline V lookup: CDR1 SEHNR, CDR2 FQNEAQ (reference sequence). This CDR3 comprises 14 residues. The V end was cut by 1 base, the J end by 7 bases, with 13 bases between.

V usage is TRBV6-5 and J usage is TRBJ1-5; D not resolved. The CDR3 totals 15 residues. The ends were cut back, 6 bases at V and 3 bases at J, with 15 bases in the middle. The V gene's germline CDR1 is MNHEY and CDR2 SVGAGI. CDR3 sequence reads: CASRAMKGDNQPQHF. CDR3 sequence (DNA): TGTGCCAGCAGGGCGATGAAGGGCGACAATCAGCCCCAGCATTTT.

This sequence joins TRBV6-5 and TRBJ2-7; tentatively, D is TRBD1 or TRBD2 (5 bases each). Trimming pared 6 bases from V and 8 bases from J, leaving 17 bases between. Germline values: CDR1 MNHEY, CDR2 SVGAGI. This CDR3 spans 13 amino acids. The CDR3 nucleotides are TGTGCCAGCAGGCAACCGGGCCCGGGACAGCAGTACTTC. Amino acid sequence: CASRQPGPGQQYF.

This chain uses TRBV6-5 with TRBJ2-1, with D unresolved. Trimming removed 10 bases at V and 2 bases at J, with 9 bases between. Germline CDR1 reads MNHEY; CDR2 reads SVGAGI. This CDR3 spans 12 amino acids. The CDR3 DNA is TGTGCCACCAGGCGGACCTACAATGAGCAGTTCTTC. Encoded protein: CATRRTYNEQFF.

V and J are TRBV7-9 and TRBJ1-2, with 7 nucleotides matching TRBD1. CDR3 size: 12 residues. The trim removed 5 bases at V and 5 bases at J, leaving 2 bases unmatched. Looked up from germline, CDR1 is SEHNR and CDR2 is FQNEAQ (reference sequence). CDR3 DNA sequence: TGTGCCAGCAGCCAACAGGGGTATGGCTACACCTTC. Amino acids: CASSQQGYGYTF.

By share, this clone counts as medium-sized (0.01 to 0.1%). V and J are TRBV24-1 and TRBJ1-2; TRBD1 matches 7 bases. This CDR3 region has 16 residues. The V segment lost 4 bases and the J segment 5 bases; nucleotides outside the gene matches: 12. The germline gives CDR1 KGHDR, CDR2 SFDVKD. The CDR3 DNA reads as TGTGCCACCAGTGACCCCCTATCGACAGGGTTATATGGCTACACCTTC. Encoded protein: CATSDPLSTGLYGYTF.

The V gene is TRBV3-1 (or the pseudogene TRBV3-2), the J gene TRBJ1-5; possibly TRBD1 for D (5 bases). Germline values: CDR1 LGHDT, CDR2 YNNKEL (reference sequence). This CDR3 has 14 residues. V was cut by 1 base and J by 8 bases, with 12 bases left in between. The CDR3, as DNA: TGTGCCAGCAGCCAAGGATACGGGGGTGAGCCCCAGCATTTT. Its protein product is CASSQGYGGEPQHF.

This clone was detected a few times. The genes are TRBV6-1 and TRBJ1-6; D might be TRBD1 (6 bases). The germline CDR1 and CDR2 sequences are MNHNS and SASEGT. The CDR3 sequence is 15 residues long. V dropped 7 bases and J dropped 5 bases, with 15 bases sitting between them. CDR3 sequence (DNA): TGTGCCAGCAATACTATTAGGGGGAATAATTCACCCCTCCACTTT. It codes for CASNTIRGNNSPLHF.

The chain has TRBV4-1 and TRBJ1-1; D is uncertain. Looked up from germline, CDR1 is MGHRA and CDR2 is YSYEKL. V was cut by 7 bases and J by 0 bases, with 12 bases left in between. The CDR3 sequence is 14 residues long. The CDR3 spells CASTLGSVNTEAFF. CDR3 in DNA: TGCGCCAGCACCTTAGGGTCTGTGAACACTGAAGCTTTCTTT.

This rearrangement joins TRBV19 to TRBJ1-1; D uncertain. The CDR3 sequence is 15 residues long. Germline V lookup: CDR1 LNHDA, CDR2 SQIVND (reference sequence). With 3 bases removed from V and 3 bases from J, the gap between germline ends came to 14 bases. CDR3 sequence reads: CASSILRAADTEAFF. Here the CDR3 DNA reads TGTGCCAGTAGTATCTTAAGGGCGGCGGACACTGAAGCTTTCTTT.

The genes are TRBV7-8 and TRBJ1-5; D call uncertain. The germline V gene has CDR1 SGHVS and CDR2 FQNEAQ. Trimming removed 1 base from V and 4 bases from J, with 5 bases in between. This CDR3 is 13 amino acids long. The CDR3 bases are TGTGCCAGCAGCTTAGGGCAGAATCAGCCCCAGCATTTT. Encoded protein: CASSLGQNQPQHF.

V usage is TRBV7-9 and J usage is TRBJ2-1, with D tentatively TRBD2 (6 bases). The CDR3 length is 14 residues. In germline, CDR1 is SEHNR, CDR2 FQNEAQ (reference sequence). Trimming shortened V by 10 bases and J by 0 bases, and 13 bases separated the two germline ends. In DNA, the CDR3 is TGTGCCACCCAACGGGGGAGCTCCTACAATGAGCAGTTCTTC. Translating it yields CATQRGSSYNEQFF.

The rearrangement links TRBV6-5 to TRBJ1-3; D remains ambiguous. CDR1 and CDR2 from the germline V gene are MNHEY and SVGAGI. Deletions cut 8 bases from V and 2 bases from J, with 4 bases between. This CDR3 has 11 residues. This CDR3 reads CASGTGNTIYF. The DNA for the CDR3 is TGTGCCAGCGGAACTGGAAACACCATATATTTT.

The CDR3 spells CSAEKLYEQYF. The CDR3 DNA is TGCAGTGCGGAGAAACTCTACGAGCAGTACTTC. The chain uses TRBV20-1 and TRBJ2-7, with D hard to call. Trimming cost V 6 bases and J 3 bases, with 9 bases left between them. Germline V lookup: CDR1 DFQATT, CDR2 SNEGSKA (reference sequence). This CDR3 is 11 amino acids long.